This TCR beta chain came from a study of Graves' ophthalmopathy and Graves' hyperthyroidism. This clonotype was seen a few times. Its antigen is unknown. If patients had other autoimmune diseases, uncontrolled infections, pregnancy or lactation, they were excluded. Trimming cost V 7 bases and J 4 bases, with 16 bases left between them. The CDR3 consists of 14 residues. The germline V gene has CDR1 MDHEN and CDR2 SYDVKM. Overall study findings and caveats: Both a 70.59% sensitivity and an approximately 77% specificity characterized the model's predictions of ophthalmopathy progression.

RNA transcripts were the source from which TCR beta CDR3 regions were amplified. Following a first-round RT-PCR that used HTBI primers, a second-round multiplex PCR was carried out. TCRdb ran MiXCR on the multiplex PCR reads and lists one entry per CDR3 protein. The data show around 1,000,000 distinct CDR3 sequences, approximately 35% seen once. The V and J genes are TRBV28 and TRBJ1-2; D is ambiguous. The sample comprised peripheral blood or thyroid tissue (not recorded which). The clonotype was recovered from an adult man with Graves' hyperthyroidism. The CDR3 DNA reads TGTGCCAGCAATCCAGCCTCGGTTTCCTATGGCTACACCTTC. This gives the protein CASNPASVSYGYTF.